This entry describes one T cell receptor (beta chain). The ends were cut back, 1 base at V and 5 bases at J, with 14 bases in the middle. The CDR3 sequence is 15 residues long. In germline, CDR1 is LGHNA, CDR2 YSLEER. The authors' processing: Reference gene primer amplification gave nucleated cell count estimates. Some clones are missing from TCRdb's copy, which holds only in-frame ones; the method was immunoSEQ multiplex PCR. For V, J and clone size, that table is used; D and trimming come from the DNA. The table lists approximately 170,000 clones, under 85% of them singletons. The data belong to a study of blood T cell repertoires in COVID-19. Study at large: The origin of the acute and convalescent COVID-19 samples was the United States, Italy and Spain. In each case, the material was cDNA or gDNA derived from T cells, B-cell-depleted T cells, or PBMCs.

Seattle patients were enrolled during active infection and followed longitudinally. The V call is TRBV4-3, the J call TRBJ1-1; no clear D gene. This receptor was taken from a man older than 75 with COVID-19, enrolled during active disease. The material sequenced was peripheral blood. The DNA of the CDR3 is TGCGCCAGCAGCCAAGGTTTTAACAGTGAGACTGAAGCTTTCTTT. It translates to CASSQGFNSETEAFF.